This T cell receptor beta chain was identified in a study of cytomegalovirus exposure and HLA in healthy donors (dated by TCRdb to 2017 to 2019). With respect to the entire study: In an earlier analysis of approximately 640 of the donors, around 290 Gb of sequence data and 120 million or so unique TCR beta sequences from 150 million to 200 million T cells were reported. An early release that covered approximately 600 HLA-typed donors contained around 330 gigabases of sequencing data and tens of millions of unique TCR sequences. A separate validation cohort of roughly 120 different subjects was used in addition to the 666-subject first cohort. HLA typing covered class I and class II loci at four-digit resolution. The study aimed to test whether cataloging public T cell receptors could reveal signatures of past pathogen exposure. Rather than using new phenotypic data, the later analysis identified candidate immune exposures from TCR beta sequences and from how often those sequences occurred across donors. The T cell repertoires of several hundred subjects were profiled by immunosequencing and related to cytomegalovirus serostatus. An earlier analysis of some 500 of the donors used high-throughput TCR beta sequencing to judge whether each TCR beta V gene segment behaved as functional or pseudogenic. High-throughput TCR immunosequencing, statistical association of individual TCRs with disease status, and machine learning were combined to predict cytomegalovirus infection status. Genome-wide SNP genotypes for about 60% of the roughly 670 donors were used in a later genetic analysis, which treated that subset as a discovery cohort. Donor age, sex, ethnicity and CMV serostatus were collected together with the repertoire data. Among some 410 genotyped donors of the cohort, an average of approximately 230,000 unique TCR beta nucleotide sequences were sequenced per donor, around 20% of them non-productive. The number of typed donors differed by locus: about 629-630 for A, B, C, DRB1 and DQB1; 500 to 550 for DQA1; approximately 600 for DPA1; and about 470 for DPB1. Every discovery cohort repertoire had been produced on one sequencing platform. The genetic ancestry cluster associated with self-reported Caucasian donors included over 65% of the 300 to 400 genotyped donors. A later analysis re-examined previously published TCR beta repertoires from just over 650 donors and added high-resolution HLA genotyping to investigate patterns of TCR occurrence. Because of strong linkage in the cohort, roughly five DR-DQ haplotypes were treated as single units for association and clustering. What the study reported, not specific to this receptor: Several of the top co-occurrence clusters appeared to be linked to parvovirus B19, influenza, CMV and Epstein-Barr virus, according to a later analysis. The earlier analysis of almost 600 of the donors excluded fewer than 20 rarely observed V segments, including chromosome 9 orphons, because counts were too low. A later analysis associated roughly 17,000 TCR beta sequences with specific HLA alleles at a false discovery rate of 0.05. A cluster of highly shared sequence variants was judged likely to be a technical artifact of the sequencing pipeline. V-gene and J-gene trimming of TCR beta chains was associated with a missense DCLRE1C variant in a later genetic analysis, and the association was replicated in an independent cohort. A later analysis found that TCR association rates varied across HLA loci, with DRB1 alleles showing the most associated TCRs and HLA-C alleles the fewest. Assigning TCR associations to individual alleles was difficult when HLA alleles, especially DR and DQ, strongly co-occurred. Three of the identified cytomegalovirus-associated TCR beta chains were confirmed in vitro to be specific for cytomegalovirus antigens. This cohort had only TCR beta chains sequenced, and the lack of alpha or paired-chain data limited which features could be detected. Some IMGT-functional V segments, including TRBV6-2 and TRBV6-3, could not be told apart with the 87-base-pair reads, so those segments were excluded. According to a later genetic analysis, donors in an Asian-associated ancestry cluster had fewer N-insertions in productive TCRs than the roughly 670-donor mean. Across donors, most TCR sequences were observed very rarely, whereas some public TCRs were present in many individuals. In a later analysis, most CMV-associated TCR beta chains were found to appear HLA-restricted, with HLA associations seemingly driven largely by CMV exposure. A later analysis found that HLA-associated TCR beta chains were more clonally expanded and had lower generation probabilities than equally common non-associated chains. A total of 150 to 200 TCR beta chains were listed by the study as associated with cytomegalovirus. Sequencing depth was assumed to be roughly uniform across donors in the presence/absence analyses, though that assumption may not hold. Because HLA typing was unavailable for some donors at each locus, only the typed subset was used in association tests. For the cohort, immune exposure information was limited to CMV serostatus. A further reported finding was that TCR beta sequences accurately predicted the HLA-A and HLA-B alleles for most subjects in the first cohort. Linkage disequilibrium might explain the correlated functional status among segregating V segments, but an unknown experimental factor could not be ruled out. The authors suggested that the approach could potentially be generalized to other disease states and immunological phenotypes. The classifier was reported to diagnose cytomegalovirus status with high specificity and sensitivity in both the original and validation cohorts. In an earlier analysis of 450 to 750 of the donors, most TCR beta V segments appeared in productive rearrangements about 87% or about 30% of the time, broadly matching IMGT annotations.

The library came from the immunoSEQ multiplex PCR assay. For the multiplex PCR, a mixture combining 60 forward primers for TCR Vbeta segments and 13 reverse primers for TCR Jbeta segments was used. A multiplex PCR assay on genomic DNA amplified the CDR3 region of rearranged TCR beta genes. The Illumina HiSeq System was used to sequence the amplified TCR beta libraries as 87-base-pair reads. Per the authors' processing: A later analysis counted about 80 million unique TCR beta chains across the 666 repertoires, and around 12 million of these chains were shared by at least two donors. A nearest-neighbor algorithm error-corrected the raw reads and collapsed the reads into unique sequences, merging closely related sequences to remove PCR and sequencing errors. V, D and J gene segments were assigned by aligning CDR3 sequences to IMGT reference sequences. For a sequence to be retained, at least a six-nucleotide match to both a V gene segment and a J gene segment was required. A rearrangement counted as productive if the CDR3 had no stop codons and remained in frame with V and J, and every other rearrangement counted as non-productive. CDR3 was defined according to IMGT convention as the region running from the second conserved V-encoded cysteine to the conserved J-encoded phenylalanine. The earlier analysis of fewer than 700 of the donors excluded sequences that lacked an unambiguous match to a single V gene segment. In an earlier analysis of approximately 560 of the donors, a V segment was called functional when productive rearrangements were above 56.7%, and segregating when the standard deviation between donors exceeded 5%. To diagnose cytomegalovirus status from the catalog of TCR beta chain sequences, a statistical classification framework was built. A later analysis assigned V and J genes by comparing TCR nucleotide sequences with IMGT/GENE-DB human TR gene sequences. A later analysis assigned CDR3 sequences and most-parsimonious VDJ recombination scenarios with the TCRdist pipeline. In a later analysis, every TCR beta chain was defined by the combination of its CDR3 amino acid sequence and its V-gene family, and reads without a unique V-gene family were dropped. To address suspected cross-contamination and a sequencing artifact, a later analysis removed around 600 highly shared, low-generation-probability nucleotide sequences. A later analysis calculated a clonal expansion index for each public chain from normalized within-repertoire ranks of inferred template counts. A later analysis computed generation probabilities with a VDJ recombination model fitted to out-of-frame rearrangements, and checked the results against IGoR. In a later analysis, TCR-TCR, TCR-HLA and TCR-CMV co-occurrence was scored with hypergeometric tests, and a repertoire-size bias correction was applied to TCR pairs. A later analysis estimated false discovery rates by permuting HLA or CMV assignments 20 times. In a later analysis, co-occurring TCRs were grouped using DBSCAN, with TCRdist sequence similarity added in when clustering inside HLA-allele-positive subsets. Repertoires with fewer than 30,000 or more than 120,000 public chains, plus five repertoires with anomalous nucleotide sharing, were excluded from co-occurrence clustering. In TCRdb, the immuneACCESS table is reduced to in-frame sequences with V and J assigned. These tables do not hold every clone; where another copy was compared, an unresolved V gene accounts for under half, and the others remain unexplained. The DNA was the basis for D and trimming; V, J and clone size are from that table. The table for this sample lists over 60,000 clones; roughly 65% of them were counted only once. The ten largest clonotypes hold 12% to 15% of the sample.

For this clone: Its antigen remains undetermined. No base quality information exists; no much larger clone differs at one position.

The CDR3, from cysteine to phenylalanine, totals 15 residues. Only the CDR3 region is kept as DNA, spanning 45 bases read in frame from base 1. The germline V gene provides CDR1 SGHTA and CDR2 FQGNSA. V loses 3 bases of germline sequence and J loses 4 bases, and the interval between the two ends is 12 bases. The cohort comprised some 680 healthy bone marrow donors. All cohort members were sampled while nominally healthy, although unrecorded immune exposures were likely present. The donor tested CMV seropositive, placing the donor among the 290 or so seropositive members of the cohort. Every donor gave a peripheral blood sample, and the peripheral blood mononuclear cells from that sample were used for TCR beta sequencing. Genomic DNA extraction from the blood cell samples was performed with the Qiagen DNeasy Blood Extraction Kit.

Sequenced: PBMCs. The TCR sequence derives from a male donor in good health and CMV-seropositive. The chain employs TRBV7-2 and TRBJ2-2; a tentative D call is TRBD2 (6 bases match). In nucleotide form, the sequence is TGTGCCAGCAGCTTCCGGACTACCCTCACCGGGGAGCTGTTTTTT. It encodes CASSFRTTLTGELFF.